The 26 T cell receptor beta chains given below trace back to one sample, sequenced in a study of blood T cells in healthy people across ages. Using a J-beta primer mix together with a sample-barcoded 5' primer, a second PCR was run for about 6 to 12 cycles. TCRdb fed the 5' RACE reads into MiXCR, producing one record per CDR3 protein. The repertoire holds around 800,000 distinct CDR3 sequences, around 25% seen once, with about 3% in the top ten. The data also belong to a second study, concerning T cells of mothers and their children.

Sequences were obtained from blood. All receptors come from a boy younger than 18 in good health.

This clonotype was found a few times. This sequence joins TRBV10-3 and TRBJ1-3; D is ambiguous. The germline V gene encodes CDR1 ENHRY and CDR2 SYGVKD. CDR3 length equals 15 residues. V was clipped by 0 bases and J by 0 bases, with 6 bases between them. The CDR3 DNA reads TGTGCCATCAGTGAGTCGGTGGTCTCTGGAAACACCATATATTTT. Translating it yields CAISESVVSGNTIYF.

V gene TRBV7-3 combines with J gene TRBJ2-1; 11 positions match TRBD2. Per the germline V gene, CDR1 is SGHTA and CDR2 is FQGTGA. Trimming removed 1 base from V and 8 bases from J; junction bases left unmatched: 1. The length of the CDR3 is 14 residues. In DNA, the CDR3 is TGTGCCAGCAGCTTAATAGCGGGGGGGGATGAGCAGTTCTTC. This gives the protein CASSLIAGGDEQFF.

The chain uses TRBV20-1 and TRBJ2-1; D is perhaps TRBD2 (6 bases). The CDR3 runs to 16 residues. Trimming took off 0 bases at V and 8 bases at J, with 20 bases between the two ends. Germline V lookup: CDR1 DFQATT, CDR2 SNEGSKA (reference sequence). The CDR3 loop is CSARDQERVISDEQFF. The CDR3 coding sequence is TGCAGTGCTAGAGATCAGGAGCGGGTGATTTCCGATGAGCAGTTCTTC.

This clonotype was observed a handful of times. The rearrangement uses TRBV10-3 and TRBJ1-4; TRBD1 matches 10 bases. The germline CDR1 and CDR2 sequences are ENHRY and SYGVKD. The V gene end was trimmed by 4 bases and the J gene end by 0 bases; junction bases not matched to a gene: 2. The CDR3 consists of 16 residues. Here the CDR3 reads CAISGGQGATNEKLFF. In nucleotides, the CDR3 is TGTGCCATCAGTGGCGGACAGGGGGCAACTAATGAAAAACTGTTTTTT.

V gene TRBV5-1 combines with J gene TRBJ1-6, with 7 bases fitting TRBD1. V shed 3 bases and J 6 bases; nucleotides not matched to a gene: 9. CDR3 length equals 16 residues. The germline gives CDR1 SGHRS, CDR2 YFSETQ. The DNA for the CDR3 is TGCGCCAGCAGCTCATCCCTGGGACAGATTAATTCACCCCTCCACTTT. This gives the protein CASSSSLGQINSPLHF.

Worth noting for this clonotype: This likely comes from a read error, as the CDR3 has no conserved phenylalanine or tryptophan at its end. CDR3 sequence reads: CASSLFGSPGANVLTY. The CDR3, as DNA: TGCGCCAGCAGCTTATTCGGGTCCCCTGGGGCCAACGTCCTGACTTAC. V and J are TRBV5-1 and TRBJ2-6; D not resolved. Germline CDR1 and CDR2: SGHRS and YFSETQ. There are 16 residues in the CDR3. Trimming took 2 bases from V and 2 from J, leaving 11 bases between them.

This clonotype has only a few counts. This sequence joins TRBV5-1 and TRBJ2-1; tentatively, D is TRBD2 (5 bases). Germline CDR1 reads SGHRS; CDR2 reads YFSETQ. Deletions cut 2 bases from V and 5 bases from J, with 8 bases between. The length of the CDR3 is 13 residues. Here the CDR3 reads CASSFPGNNEQFF. CDR3 nucleotide sequence: TGCGCCAGCAGCTTTCCCGGGAACAATGAGCAGTTCTTC. The full variable domain, with the rest looked up from reference TRBV5-1 and TRBJ2-1, is KAGVTQTPRYLIKTRGQQVTLSCSPISGHRSVSWYQQTPGQGLQFLFEYFSETQRNKGNFPGRFSGRQFSNSRSEMNVSTLELGDSALYLCASSFPGNNEQFFGPGTRLTVL.

This clonotype has more than one count but fewer than ten. In DNA form, the CDR3 reads TGCGCCAGCAGCTGGGACAGTGGGAAAGAGACCCAGTACTTC. Translated: CASSWDSGKETQYF. The genes are TRBV5-1 and TRBJ2-5, with 7 bases that match TRBD1. Germline V gene data show CDR1 as SGHRS and CDR2 as YFSETQ. The V and J ends lost 3 bases and 3 bases, in that order; junction bases with no gene match: 5. The CDR3 has 14 residues. The full variable domain, its missing parts supplied by reference TRBV5-1 and TRBJ2-5, is KAGVTQTPRYLIKTRGQQVTLSCSPISGHRSVSWYQQTPGQGLQFLFEYFSETQRNKGNFPGRFSGRQFSNSRSEMNVSTLELGDSALYLCASSWDSGKETQYFGPGTRLLVL.

CDR3 bases: TGTGCCAGCAGCCAGACTAGCGGGGGAGGCAATGAGCAGTTCTTC. Amino acid sequence: CASSQTSGGGNEQFF. The rearrangement links TRBV14 to TRBJ2-5; TRBD2 matches at 12 bases. The better agreement between TRBJ2-1 and the DNA end casts doubt on the J call. Per the germline V gene, CDR1 is SGHDN and CDR2 is FVKESK. CDR3 length: 15 residues.

This clonotype was seen once. At one end, the junction sequence differs from germline, possibly due to a read error. The gene calls are TRBV3-1 and TRBJ1-2; a possible D gene is TRBD1 (6 bases). The CDR3 extends over 12 amino acids. Germline V gene sequence: CDR1 LGHDT, CDR2 YNNKEL (reference sequence). CDR3 bases: TGTGCCAGCAGCCAAGGGGGTCAGGGGTTATTCTTC. Its protein product is CASSQGGQGLFF.

This clonotype came up many times. This sequence joins TRBV2 and TRBJ2-7; D may be TRBD1 (6 bases). V lost 9 bases and J lost 2, with 14 bases in between. Germline assignment: CDR1 SNHLY and CDR2 FYNNEI. The CDR3 runs to 13 residues. The DNA of the CDR3 is TGTGCCAGTGGTAGGACAGCTACCTACGAGCAGTACTTC. This codes for CASGRTATYEQYF.

Only one count was recorded for this clonotype. The V gene is TRBV5-5, the J gene TRBJ2-5; 9 bases are shared with TRBD2. Germline CDR1 SGHKS, CDR2 YYEKEE (reference sequence). The CDR3 is made up of 16 amino acids. The trim removed 0 bases at V and 2 bases at J, leaving 5 bases unmatched. This CDR3 reads CASSLARLAGQETQYF. Here the CDR3 DNA reads TGTGCCAGCAGCTTGGCCCGCCTAGCGGGGCAAGAGACCCAGTACTTC.

In its sample, this clonotype was seen a few times. The chain couples TRBV24-1 to TRBJ2-5; D possibly corresponds to TRBD2 (6 bases). The end of the DNA aligns better with TRBJ2-7, so the J call may be wrong. The CDR3 runs 13 residues. CDR1 and CDR2 (germline): KGHDR, SFDVKD. The CDR3: CATSGVGGDEQYF. In nucleotides, the CDR3 is TGTGCCACCAGTGGGGTAGGAGGGGACGAGCAGTACTTC.

This rearrangement joins TRBV20-1 to TRBJ1-5; the D is unclear. Germline V gene sequence: CDR1 DFQATT, CDR2 SNEGSKA (reference sequence). With 1 base removed from V and 2 bases from J, the gap between germline ends came to 12 bases. CDR3 length: 15 residues. Here the CDR3 reads CSARADGERNQPQHF. The CDR3 DNA sequence: TGCAGTGCTAGAGCAGACGGGGAGCGCAATCAGCCCCAGCATTTT.

This CDR3 is CASSQDWDRAYNEQFF. In nucleotides, the CDR3 is TGTGCCAGCAGCCAAGATTGGGACAGGGCCTACAATGAGCAGTTCTTC. The V gene is TRBV4-2, the J gene TRBJ2-7; 9 nucleotides align to TRBD1. The end of the DNA aligns better with TRBJ2-1, so the J call may be wrong. The CDR3 runs to 16 residues. CDR1 LGHNA and CDR2 YNFKEQ come from the germline V gene.

In its sample, this clonotype was seen a few times. This chain connects TRBV20-1 to TRBJ1-5; a weak D match, TRBD1 (5 bases). The germline V and J ends were trimmed by 3 bases and 3 bases, with 18 bases remaining between them. This CDR3 has 16 residues. Germline V gene lookup returns CDR1 DFQATT and CDR2 SNEGSKA (reference sequence). The CDR3 loop is CSASPGIQALNQPQHF. The CDR3 DNA is TGCAGTGCTAGTCCCGGGATACAGGCTCTCAATCAGCCCCAGCATTTT.

V and J are TRBV3-1 and TRBJ2-1, with TRBD2 identical over 8 bases. CDR1 is LGHDT, CDR2 YNNKEL, per germline (reference sequence). After removal of 4 bases from V and 4 bases from J, the junction contained 6 bases not matched to a gene. This CDR3 is 15 amino acids long. CDR3 bases: TGTGCCAGCAGCCCCCTGGGGACTAGGTACAATGAGCAGTTCTTC. Translating gives CASSPLGTRYNEQFF.

CDR3 coding DNA: TGTGCCAGTAGTATTTGGGGGTCCTACGAGCAGTACTTC. Its protein product is CASSIWGSYEQYF. The chain has TRBV19 and TRBJ2-7; D possibly matches TRBD1 or TRBD2 (5 bases each). The CDR3 sequence is 13 residues long. The V gene lost 3 bases and the J gene lost 1 base, with 7 bases spanning the gap. Germline V lookup: CDR1 LNHDA, CDR2 SQIVND (reference sequence).

The V call is TRBV29-1, the J call TRBJ1-4; D is ambiguous. Germline assignment: CDR1 SQVTM and CDR2 ANQGSEA. V was cut by 3 bases and J by 8 bases, with 13 bases left in between. This CDR3 has 13 residues. Here the CDR3 reads CSVEEGKEEKLFF. For the CDR3, the DNA is TGCAGCGTTGAGGAAGGGAAGGAAGAAAAACTGTTTTTT.

This clonotype was recorded many times. This CDR3 is CASGGGANEKLFF. The DNA of the CDR3 is TGTGCCAGTGGGGGGGGGGCTAATGAAAAACTGTTTTTT. This sequence joins TRBV6-5 and TRBJ1-4, with D perhaps matching TRBD1 (5 bases). The CDR3 is made up of 13 amino acids. With 9 bases removed from V and 3 bases from J, the gap between germline ends came to 11 bases. CDR1 is MNHEY, CDR2 SVGAGI, per germline.

This rearrangement joins TRBV14 to TRBJ2-1, with 16 bases lining up with TRBD2. CDR1 is SGHDN and CDR2 is FVKESK in the germline V gene. Unmatched junction bases numbered 10, after V lost 2 bases and J lost 6 bases. The CDR3 contains 19 residues. This CDR3 is CASSQSMGLAGGPGNEQFF. CDR3 bases: TGTGCCAGCAGCCAATCTATGGGACTAGCGGGGGGGCCAGGCAATGAGCAGTTCTTC.

The J gene is TRBJ2-5, the V gene TRBV28; D not resolved. Germline V CDR1 and CDR2: MDHEN, SYDVKM. V dropped 5 bases and J dropped 1 base, with 11 bases sitting between them. The CDR3 runs to 14 residues. The CDR3 protein is CASSARPIQETQYF. The CDR3 DNA reads TGTGCCAGCAGTGCCCGGCCCATCCAAGAGACCCAGTACTTC.

This clonotype was recorded at least ten times. The gene calls are TRBV10-2 and TRBJ2-5; 11 bases are a match to TRBD2. The ends lost 5 bases at V and 1 base at J; junction bases unmatched: 0. Germline V CDR1 and CDR2: WSHSY, SAAADI. This CDR3 has 14 amino acids. The CDR3, as DNA: TGCGCCAGCAGTACTAGCGGGGGCCAAGAGACCCAGTACTTC. Its translation: CASSTSGGQETQYF.

This clonotype was seen a few times. The V gene is TRBV20-1, the J gene TRBJ1-2; 7 bases fit TRBD1. The length of the CDR3 is 12 residues. Germline lookup yields CDR1 DFQATT and CDR2 SNEGSKA (reference sequence). Trimming removed 5 bases from V and 3 bases from J; junction bases left unmatched: 3. CDR3 DNA: TGCAGTGCTGACAGGGATTACTATGGCTACACCTTC. Its translation: CSADRDYYGYTF.

In its sample, this clonotype was seen many times. The V gene is TRBV5-1, the J gene TRBJ2-5; 10 nucleotides align to TRBD1. The CDR3 is 12 amino acids. V was pared by 8 bases and J by 5 bases, with 3 bases of the junction left unmatched. Per germline, CDR1 SGHRS and CDR2 YFSETQ. The CDR3 nucleotides read TGCGCCAGTATGGACAGGGGGGAGACCCAGTACTTC. Translating it yields CASMDRGETQYF.

This clonotype occurred a few times. The V and J genes are TRBV30 and TRBJ1-5; the match to TRBD1 covers 8 bases. With V trimmed by 0 bases and J by 1 base, 2 bases remained unmatched. The germline V gene encodes CDR1 GTSNPN and CDR2 SVGIG (reference sequence). The CDR3 consists of 15 residues. CDR3 protein: CAWSVGQASNQPQHF. DNA for the CDR3: TGTGCCTGGAGTGTGGGACAGGCGAGCAATCAGCCCCAGCATTTT.